This T cell receptor beta chain was recovered during a study of blood T cell repertoires in COVID-19. In the original processing: Quantification of nucleated cells was approximated via reference gene primer amplification. Sequenced by immunoSEQ multiplex PCR; TCRdb stores in-frame clones only, minus some. The V and J calls and the clone size are those of that table, but D and trimming were determined from the DNA. The sample gives roughly 400,000 clones, about 89% of which show up once; 0.8% to 0.9% is in the top ten. The trim removed 4 bases at V and 2 bases at J, leaving 9 bases unmatched. Germline CDR1 reads SGDLS; CDR2 reads YYNGEE. The CDR3 extends over 17 amino acids. This study enrolled people aged roughly 18 to 89 from approximately 25 US geographic areas.

The sample consisted of PBMCs or T cells enriched from blood (not recorded which). The chain combines TRBV9 with TRBJ2-3; 11 bases fit TRBD2. This receptor was obtained from a woman in her 40s who had been exposed to COVID-19. The CDR3: CASSPRSGGADTDTQYF. The DNA for the CDR3 is TGTGCCAGCAGCCCCCGTAGCGGGGGGGCCGACACAGATACGCAGTATTTT.